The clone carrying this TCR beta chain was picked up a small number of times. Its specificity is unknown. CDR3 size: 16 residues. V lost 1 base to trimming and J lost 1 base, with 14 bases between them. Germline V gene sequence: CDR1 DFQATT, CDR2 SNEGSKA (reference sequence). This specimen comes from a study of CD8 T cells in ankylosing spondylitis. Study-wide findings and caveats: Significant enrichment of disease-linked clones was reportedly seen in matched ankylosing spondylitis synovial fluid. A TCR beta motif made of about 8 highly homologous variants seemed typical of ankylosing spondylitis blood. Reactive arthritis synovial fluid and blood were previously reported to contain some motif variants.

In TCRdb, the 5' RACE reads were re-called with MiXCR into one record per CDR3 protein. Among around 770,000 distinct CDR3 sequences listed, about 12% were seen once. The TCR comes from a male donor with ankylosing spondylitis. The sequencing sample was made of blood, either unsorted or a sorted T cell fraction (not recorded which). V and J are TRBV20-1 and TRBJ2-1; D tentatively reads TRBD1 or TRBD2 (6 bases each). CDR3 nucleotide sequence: TGCAGTGCTAGAGGGGGAACGGGGGCTTCCTACAATGAGCAGTTCTTC. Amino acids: CSARGGTGASYNEQFF.